Each of the 27 T cell receptor beta chains below was sequenced from the same sample in a study of blood T cell repertoires in COVID-19. TCRdb keeps only in-frame clones here, not all; method: immunoSEQ multiplex PCR. The sample shows about 270,000 clones, about four fifths of them seen only once. The sample taken for sequencing was peripheral blood. The receptors were gathered from an elderly man with acute or convalescent COVID-19.

The genes are TRBV2 and TRBJ1-4; possibly TRBD1 for D (6 bases). Trimming took off 7 bases at V and 8 bases at J, with 14 bases between the two ends. Germline V gene lookup returns CDR1 SNHLY and CDR2 FYNNEI. This CDR3 region has 13 residues. The CDR3 DNA reads as TGTGCCAGCACGGCAGGGGTTCGCGAAAAACTGTTTTTT. It specifies CASTAGVREKLFF.

J is TRBJ1-1 and V is TRBV18, with a tentative D call TRBD1 (5 bases). From germline, CDR1 is KGHSH and CDR2 LQKENI. The CDR3 extends over 14 amino acids. V was clipped by 0 bases and J by 4 bases, with 9 bases between them. The CDR3 DNA follows: TGTGCCAGCTCACCACCGTCGGGGGGCACTGAAGCTTTCTTT. Amino acid sequence: CASSPPSGGTEAFF.

The V gene is TRBV24-1, the J gene TRBJ1-5, with 7 bases aligning to TRBD1. The J segment lost 1 base and the V segment lost 1 base, leaving 3 bases of the junction unmatched. Germline V lookup: CDR1 KGHDR, CDR2 SFDVKD. The CDR3 sequence is 16 residues long. CDR3 loop: CATSDFDRVSNQPQHF. DNA of the CDR3: TGTGCCACCAGTGATTTTGACAGGGTCAGCAATCAGCCCCAGCATTTT.

V usage is TRBV19 and J usage is TRBJ2-1, with TRBD2 matching 15 bases. V was clipped by 5 bases and J by 6 bases; unmatched bases: 17. Germline CDR1 and CDR2: LNHDA and SQIVND (reference sequence). CDR3 length equals 20 residues. CDR3 coding DNA: TGTGCCAGTAGTCCGAGGACTAGCGGGGGGGCCCTCACAATTGCCAATGAGCAGTTCTTC. This codes for CASSPRTSGGALTIANEQFF.

The V call is TRBV4-2, the J call TRBJ2-7, with TRBD2 identical over 13 bases. This CDR3 has 15 residues. CDR1 and CDR2 from the germline V gene are LGHNA and YNFKEQ. J was trimmed by 2 bases and V by 2 bases; bases with no gene match: 0. The CDR3 nucleotides read TGTGCCAGCAGCCAAACTAGCGGGGGGGCCTACGAGCAGTACTTC. This sequence encodes CASSQTSGGAYEQYF.

This chain links TRBV6-4 with TRBJ2-2; 8 bases are shared with TRBD2. CDR3 size: 17 residues. Per the germline V gene, CDR1 is MRHNA and CDR2 is SNTAGT. J was trimmed by 5 bases and V by 7 bases; bases with no gene match: 15. CDR3 sequence reads: CASTRGPGGRQTGELFF. The DNA for the CDR3 is TGTGCCAGCACCCGAGGGCCGGGCGGGAGGCAGACCGGGGAGCTGTTTTTT.

The rearrangement links TRBV23-1 to TRBJ2-2, with TRBD2 matching 10 bases. TRBV23-1 is designated an ORF whose function remains uncertain. The CDR3 has 18 residues. V was clipped by 7 bases and J by 4 bases; unmatched bases: 15. CDR3 DNA: TGCGCCAGCACCCCCCATCTTCCAGCGGGAGGGTGCACCGGGGAGCTGTTTTTT. As protein: CASTPHLPAGGCTGELFF.

The chain is built from TRBV28 and TRBJ1-2; 8 positions match TRBD1. This CDR3 contains 17 residues. V lost 2 bases and J lost 1; bases outside the gene matches: 9. Germline CDR1 MDHEN, CDR2 SYDVKM. CDR3 in DNA: TGTGCCAGCAGTTTAGATCTTCAGGGGGCGCTTAACTATGGCTACACCTTC. This encodes CASSLDLQGALNYGYTF.

This chain links TRBV6-5 with TRBJ1-2, with unresolved D. CDR1 is MNHEY, CDR2 SVGAGI, per germline. The CDR3 contains 13 residues. Trimming took 5 bases from V and 6 from J, leaving 13 bases between them. This CDR3 reads CASSTQEGDGYTF. The DNA of the CDR3 is TGTGCCAGCAGTACGCAGGAGGGCGATGGCTACACCTTC.

The chain employs TRBV30 and TRBJ2-1, with D possibly being TRBD2 (6 bases). Trimming took 2 bases from V and 9 from J, leaving 14 bases between them. From germline, CDR1 is GTSNPN and CDR2 SVGIG (reference sequence). CDR3 length: 13 residues. The CDR3 loop is CAWSSGTRGEQFF. CDR3 bases: TGTGCCTGGAGTTCAGGGACTCGAGGTGAGCAGTTCTTC.

The chain recombines TRBV4-1 with TRBJ1-2; the match to TRBD1 covers 7 bases. Unmatched junction bases numbered 12, after V lost 4 bases and J lost 4 bases. Germline CDR1 MGHRA, CDR2 YSYEKL. The CDR3 loop spans 16 amino acids. CDR3 loop: CASSPAGTASFYGYTF. The CDR3 DNA reads as TGCGCCAGCAGCCCAGCCGGGACAGCATCTTTCTATGGCTACACCTTC.

The CDR3, as DNA: TGTGCCAGCAGGGCGAATGACCGAGGAACCTACAATGAGCAGTTCTTC. This translates into CASRANDRGTYNEQFF. J is TRBJ2-1 and V is TRBV27; no firm D call. The CDR3 length is 16 residues. The V end lost 6 bases, the J end lost 2 bases, and 17 bases lay between the germline ends. Germline CDR1 and CDR2: MNHEY and SMNVEV (reference sequence).

This sequence joins TRBV7-9 and TRBJ2-2; D remains ambiguous. The CDR3 covers 13 residues. Germline assignment: CDR1 SEHNR and CDR2 FQNEAQ (reference sequence). Trimming stripped 2 bases from V and 7 bases from J, with 8 bases between. Here the CDR3 reads CASSLPPGGELFF. The CDR3 coding sequence is TGTGCCAGCAGCTTACCTCCGGGCGGGGAGCTGTTTTTT.

The chain carries TRBV30 and TRBJ1-1; 8 nucleotides agree with TRBD1. Unmatched junction bases numbered 14, after V lost 3 bases and J lost 11 bases. CDR1 and CDR2 (germline): GTSNPN, SVGIG (reference sequence). There are 14 residues in the CDR3. DNA of the CDR3: TGTGCCTGGAGGATTCGAGGGGGACAGGCGAAGGCTTTCTTT. This encodes CAWRIRGGQAKAFF. The whole variable domain, remainder taken from reference TRBV30 and TRBJ1-1, is SQTIHQWPATLVQPVGSPLSLECTVEGTSNPNLYWYRQAAGRGLQLLFYSVGIGQISSEVPQNLSASRPQDRQFILSSKKLLLSDSGFYLCAWRIRGGQAKAFFGQGTRLTVV.

This chain links TRBV28 with TRBJ2-2; D is unclear. The CDR3 runs 12 residues. Germline V lookup: CDR1 MDHEN, CDR2 SYDVKM. Trimming shortened V by 9 bases and J by 1 base, and 6 bases separated the two germline ends. The chain's CDR3 is CASHRNTGELFF. The CDR3 DNA reads TGTGCCAGTCACAGGAACACCGGGGAGCTGTTTTTT.

The rearrangement joins TRBV19 to TRBJ1-4; D possibly corresponds to TRBD1 (6 bases). The CDR3 contains 13 residues. The germline V gene has CDR1 LNHDA and CDR2 SQIVND (reference sequence). Trimming shortened V by 7 bases and J by 6 bases, and 12 bases separated the two germline ends. In nucleotides, the CDR3 is TGTGCCAGTAAGAACAGGGAGTATGAAAAACTGTTTTTT. This sequence encodes CASKNREYEKLFF. The complete variable domain, with remaining parts taken from reference TRBV19 and TRBJ1-4, reads DGGITQSPKYLFRKEGQNVTLSCEQNLNHDAMYWYRQDPGQGLRLIYYSQIVNDFQKGDIAEGYSVSREKKESFPLTVTSAQKNPTAFYLCASKNREYEKLFFGSGTQLSVL.

The chain couples TRBV5-5 to TRBJ2-3; D possibly corresponds to TRBD1 (5 bases). Germline V gene sequence: CDR1 SGHKS, CDR2 YYEKEE (reference sequence). The CDR3 sequence is 15 residues long. V was cut by 0 bases and J by 6 bases, with 14 bases left in between. CDR3 coding DNA: TGTGCCAGCAGCTTGGCCTTAGGACACCCGGATACGCAGTATTTT. Its translation is CASSLALGHPDTQYF.

CDR3 sequence: CASSVVAGIPDTQYF. The DNA for the CDR3 is TGTGCCAGCAGCGTAGTAGCGGGCATCCCAGATACGCAGTATTTT. The V and J genes are TRBV9 and TRBJ2-3; 7 positions agree with TRBD2. The CDR3 runs to 15 residues. V lost 0 bases, J lost 4 bases, and 5 bases stayed unmatched. CDR1 is SGDLS, CDR2 YYNGEE, per germline.

The rearrangement joins TRBV9 to TRBJ1-5; 12 bases align to TRBD1. CDR3 length equals 15 residues. Germline CDR1 reads SGDLS; CDR2 reads YYNGEE. The J segment lost 9 bases and the V segment lost 7 bases, leaving 11 bases of the junction unmatched. The CDR3 DNA sequence: TGTGCCAGCTTTGCCGGGACAGGGGGCAAGCGGCCCCAGCATTTT. This sequence encodes CASFAGTGGKRPQHF.

The gene calls are TRBV20-1 and TRBJ2-5, with 12 positions matching TRBD2. Trimming removed 3 bases from V and 5 bases from J; junction bases left unmatched: 4. This CDR3 region has 14 residues. CDR1 and CDR2 from the germline V gene are DFQATT and SNEGSKA (reference sequence). This CDR3 reads CSASGGTSGETQYF. The CDR3 nucleotides are TGCAGTGCTAGTGGGGGGACTAGCGGGGAGACCCAGTACTTC.

The chain is built from TRBV28 and TRBJ2-1; 11 bases match TRBD2. The CDR3 length is 14 residues. The V gene end was trimmed by 7 bases and the J gene end by 4 bases; junction bases not matched to a gene: 3. CDR1 and CDR2 (germline): MDHEN, SYDVKM. The CDR3 here is CASKLAGVYNEQFF. The DNA for the CDR3 is TGTGCCAGCAAACTAGCGGGGGTTTACAATGAGCAGTTCTTC.

This clone has a handful of counts. This rearrangement joins TRBV28 to TRBJ1-6; D remains unclear. There are 13 residues in the CDR3. V was trimmed by 8 bases and J by 8 bases, leaving 13 bases between them. In germline, CDR1 is MDHEN, CDR2 SYDVKM. The CDR3 DNA sequence: TGTGCCAGCGTTCGCGGTTACGATTCACCCCTCCACTTT. Its protein is CASVRGYDSPLHF.

The chain links TRBV24-1 to TRBJ2-1; D is unclear. The CDR3 totals 16 residues. Between the trimmed V and J ends, which lost 3 bases and 7 bases, there was a span of 18 bases. CDR1 and CDR2 (germline): KGHDR, SFDVKD. CDR3 region: CATSDRPSSLRNEQFF. The DNA of the CDR3 is TGTGCCACCAGTGATCGACCTAGTAGTTTGCGAAATGAGCAGTTCTTC.

The V gene is TRBV28, the J gene TRBJ1-2; 8 nucleotides align to TRBD1. Germline V gene data show CDR1 as MDHEN and CDR2 as SYDVKM. With V trimmed by 6 bases and J by 5 bases, 17 bases remained unmatched. This CDR3 region has 17 residues. The CDR3 DNA follows: TGTGCCAGCAGCTTAAGGGGGAGGACAGGGTTTCGTTATGGCTACACCTTC. It is translated as CASSLRGRTGFRYGYTF.

This chain joins TRBV10-3 and TRBJ1-4; 12 nucleotides align to TRBD1. Germline V gene data show CDR1 as ENHRY and CDR2 as SYGVKD. V shed 5 bases, J shed 7 bases, and the junction held 8 bases outside the gene matches. This CDR3 has 16 amino acids. DNA for the CDR3: TGTGCCATCAGTTCCGGGACAGGGGGCGGGAGTGAAAAACTGTTTTTT. It specifies CAISSGTGGGSEKLFF.

V gene TRBV2 combines with J gene TRBJ1-1; tentatively, D is TRBD1 (6 bases). The V gene lost 7 bases and the J gene lost 6 bases, with 15 bases spanning the gap. Germline V lookup: CDR1 SNHLY, CDR2 FYNNEI. CDR3 length: 13 amino acids. The CDR3 DNA reads as TGTGCCAGCATAGCCGTTCCAGGGGCTGAAGCTTTCTTT. The encoded protein is CASIAVPGAEAFF.

The chain joins TRBV4-2 to TRBJ1-6; TRBD1 matches 8 bases. This CDR3 region has 15 residues. Germline-derived CDR1 and CDR2 are LGHNA and YNFKEQ. The ends lost 0 bases at V and 9 bases at J; junction bases unmatched: 4. CDR3 bases: TGTGCCAGCAGCCAAGAAGCAGGGGGCGTTTCACCCCTCCACTTT. Amino acids: CASSQEAGGVSPLHF.